The entry below gives a single T cell receptor beta chain sequence along with its context. This entry belongs to a study of CD8 T cells in Susac syndrome. It was treatment-naive patients with stable or active relapsing-remitting disease who made up the multiple sclerosis controls. Purification of the CD8+ and CD4+ T cells relied on negative isolation, and TEMRA cells underwent FACS enrichment. cDNA came from about 0.5 to 1 ug RNA primed by random hexamers. TCRdb used MiXCR to reprocess the immunoSEQ multiplex PCR reads, holding one entry per CDR3 protein. Of about 300,000 distinct CDR3 sequences listed, 75% to 85% are singletons. The sequenced material came from CD8+ T cells from PBMCs. The TCR comes from a human donor with multiple sclerosis.

The CDR3 nucleotides read TGTGCCAGCACCCCCATGACATTTAACTCACCCCTCCACTTT. It yields the protein CASTPMTFNSPLHF. The chain is built from TRBV2 and TRBJ1-6, with D uncertain. Trimming pared 7 bases from V and 10 bases from J, leaving 17 bases between. The CDR3 totals 14 residues. Germline assignment: CDR1 SNHLY and CDR2 FYNNEI.